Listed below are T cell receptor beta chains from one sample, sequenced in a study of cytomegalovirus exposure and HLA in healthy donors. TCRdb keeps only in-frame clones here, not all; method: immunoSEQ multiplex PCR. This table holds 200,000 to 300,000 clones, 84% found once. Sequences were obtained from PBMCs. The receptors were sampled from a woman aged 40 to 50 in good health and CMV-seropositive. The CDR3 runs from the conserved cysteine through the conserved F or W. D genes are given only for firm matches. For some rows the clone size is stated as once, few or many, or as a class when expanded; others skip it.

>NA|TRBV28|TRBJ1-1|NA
TGTGCCAGCAGTCCTAGGAACACTGAAGCTTTCTTT
CASSPRNTEAFF
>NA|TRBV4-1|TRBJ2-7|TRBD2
TGCGCCAGCAGCCAAGTGGGGGGGGACTACGAGCAGTACTTC
CASSQVGGDYEQYF
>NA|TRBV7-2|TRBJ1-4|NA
TGTGCCAGCAGCTTAGGGGACGTGGACAGTAATGAAAAACTGTTTTTT
CASSLGDVDSNEKLFF
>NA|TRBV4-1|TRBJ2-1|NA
TGCGCCAGCAGCCAAGATCCCCCCGAGGCTACCCTTCGATCTATTGCTACAACCTCGCAGTTCTTC
CASSQDPPEATLRSIATTSQFF
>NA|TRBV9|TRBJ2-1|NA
TGTGCCAGCAGCGTAGATATGAGCTCCTACAATGAGCAGTTCTTC
CASSVDMSSYNEQFF
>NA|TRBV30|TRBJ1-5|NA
TGTGCCTGGAGTGTTAGGGGATACAGCGTCAATCAGCCCCAGCATTTT
CAWSVRGYSVNQPQHF
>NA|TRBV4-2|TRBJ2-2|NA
TGTGCCAGCAGCCAAGTGGTTAGCGGGAACACCGGGGAGCTGTTTTTT
CASSQVVSGNTGELFF
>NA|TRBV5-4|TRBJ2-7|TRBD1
TGTGCCAGCAGCTCCCGGGACAGGGCCTACGAGCAGTACTTC
CASSSRDRAYEQYF
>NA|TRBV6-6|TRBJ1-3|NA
TGTGCCAGCACCATACAGGGTTCTGGAAACACCATATATTTT
CASTIQGSGNTIYF
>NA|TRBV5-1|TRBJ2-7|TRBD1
TGCGCCAGCAGCTTAGGGACAGGCTACGAGCAGTACTTC
CASSLGTGYEQYF
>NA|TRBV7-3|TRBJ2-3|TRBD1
TGTGCCAGCAGCTCCGACAGGGCCCGCCCAGATACGCAGTATTTT
CASSSDRARPDTQYF
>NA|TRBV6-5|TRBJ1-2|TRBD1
TGTGCCAGCAGACCCCCGGGACAGGGAATCTATGGCTACACCTTC
CASRPPGQGIYGYTF
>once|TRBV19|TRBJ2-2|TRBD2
TGTGCCAGTAGTATGAGCGGGGCCGGGGAGCTGTTTTTT
CASSMSGAGELFF
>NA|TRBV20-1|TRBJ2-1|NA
TGCAGTGCAGCTCTGGTGAATGAGCAGTTCTTC
CSAALVNEQFF
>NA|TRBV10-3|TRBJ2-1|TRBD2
TGTGCCATCAGTGGAGAGGGACTAACTATTCACAATGAGCAGTTCTTC
CAISGEGLTIHNEQFF
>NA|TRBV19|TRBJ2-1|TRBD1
TGTGCCAGTAGTATAGGGGACAGGGTGGATGAGCAGTTCTTC
CASSIGDRVDEQFF
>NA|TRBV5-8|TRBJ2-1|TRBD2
TGTGCCAGCAGCTTCAGAGCGGGAGTAACGGATGAGCAGTTCTTC
CASSFRAGVTDEQFF
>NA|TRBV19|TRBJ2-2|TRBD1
TGTGCCAGTAAGAATCAACAGGGGTTGACCACCGGGGAGCTGTTTTTT
CASKNQQGLTTGELFF
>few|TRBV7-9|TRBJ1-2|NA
TGTGCCAGCAGCTCGACACCAGATAACTATGGCTACACCTTC
CASSSTPDNYGYTF
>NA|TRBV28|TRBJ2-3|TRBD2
TGTGCCAGCAGTCCCGGACTAGTCCCCCCAGATACGCAGTATTTT
CASSPGLVPPDTQYF
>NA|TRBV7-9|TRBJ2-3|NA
TGTGCCAGCAGCCGGGTAGCGGTTAGCACAGATACGCAGTATTTT
CASSRVAVSTDTQYF
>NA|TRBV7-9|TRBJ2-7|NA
TGTGCCAGCAGCTTATGGGGTAGCGACTCCTACGAGCAGTACTTC
CASSLWGSDSYEQYF
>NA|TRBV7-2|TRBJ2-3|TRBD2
TGTGCCAGCAGCTTAGCGTCTAGCGGGACAGCGCCGCAGTATTTT
CASSLASSGTAPQYF
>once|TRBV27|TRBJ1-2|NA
TGTGCCAGCAGTTGGAGGGAAGATGGCTATGGCTACACCTTC
CASSWREDGYGYTF
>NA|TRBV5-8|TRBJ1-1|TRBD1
TGTGCCAGCAGCCTCCGGGACAGGGGAGGTGCTTTCTTT
CASSLRDRGGAFF
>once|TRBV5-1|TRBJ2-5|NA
TGCGCCAGCAGCATAGGACAGCAAGAGACCCAGTACTTC
CASSIGQQETQYF
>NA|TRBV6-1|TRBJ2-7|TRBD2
TGTGCCAGCAGTAAGGGACTAGGAGACGAGCAGTACTTC
CASSKGLGDEQYF
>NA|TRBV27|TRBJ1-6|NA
TGTGCCAGCAAACTCATCGGGGGGCAAAATTCACCCCTCCACTTT
CASKLIGGQNSPLHF
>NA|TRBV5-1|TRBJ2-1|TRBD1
TGCGCCAGCAGCACCGGACAGGGGTGGAATGAGCAGTTCTTC
CASSTGQGWNEQFF